Below are 28 T cell receptor beta chains sequenced from a single sample in a study of Ad26.COV2.S vaccination and SARS-CoV-2 variants. Data came from immunoSEQ multiplex PCR; TCRdb stores just in-frame clones and leaves some out. The sample lists around 170,000 clones, around 88% occurring once. Sequencing was performed on peripheral blood, taken after recovery from COVID-19. All receptors derive from a human donor who had recovered from COVID-19.

The rearrangement uses TRBV18 and TRBJ1-2; D perhaps matches TRBD1 (6 bases). The CDR3 sequence is 13 residues long. V lost 3 bases and J 3 bases, leaving 8 bases between the germline ends. The V gene's germline CDR1 is KGHSH and CDR2 LQKENI. CDR3 nucleotides: TGTGCCAGCTCACCGGACAGCTACTATGGCTACACCTTC. This encodes CASSPDSYYGYTF. Using reference TRBV18 and TRBJ1-2 for the parts outside the CDR3, the full variable domain is NAGVMQNPRHLVRRRGQEARLRCSPMKGHSHVYWYRQLPEEGLKFMVYLQKENIIDESGMPKERFSAEFPKEGPSILRIQQVVRGDSAAYFCASSPDSYYGYTFGSGTRLTVV.

The rearrangement uses TRBV4-2 and TRBJ2-6, with D unclear. V was pared by 0 bases and J by 0 bases, with 9 bases between. This CDR3 has 17 residues. Germline CDR1 reads LGHNA; CDR2 reads YNFKEQ. CDR3 amino acids: CASSQELTRSGANVLTF. In DNA form, the CDR3 reads TGTGCCAGCAGCCAAGAACTTACTCGCTCTGGGGCCAACGTCCTGACTTTC.

The genes are TRBV5-1 and TRBJ2-7; 7 nucleotides agree with TRBD1. Germline CDR1 and CDR2: SGHRS and YFSETQ. With V trimmed by 4 bases and J by 1 base, 5 bases remained unmatched. The CDR3 covers 14 residues. The CDR3 bases are TGCGCCAGCAGCCTGGGACAGTATTCCTACGAGCAGTACTTC. Amino acids: CASSLGQYSYEQYF.

The CDR3, as DNA: TGTGCCGGCGCTCCACAGACTAACTATGGCTACACCTTC. It encodes CAGAPQTNYGYTF. V is TRBV2 and J is TRBJ1-2, with D hard to call. The CDR3 has 13 amino acids. Between the trimmed V and J ends, which lost 11 bases and 0 bases, there was a span of 13 bases. In germline, CDR1 is SNHLY, CDR2 FYNNEI.

The chain carries TRBV2 and TRBJ1-4, with 7 positions matching TRBD1. Germline-derived CDR1 and CDR2 are SNHLY and FYNNEI. The V segment lost 8 bases and the J segment 6 bases; nucleotides outside the gene matches: 3. CDR3 length equals 12 residues. CDR3 DNA: TGTGCCAGCCGACAGGGAGATGAAAAACTGTTTTTT. Protein sequence: CASRQGDEKLFF.

The gene calls are TRBV6-5 and TRBJ2-3, with 9 bases that match TRBD1. The CDR3 has 15 amino acids. Unmatched junction bases numbered 4, after V lost 5 bases and J lost 1 base. Germline CDR1 is MNHEY and CDR2 is SVGAGI. CDR3 nucleotide sequence: TGTGCCAGCAGTCTACAGGGGGCCCGCACAGATACGCAGTATTTT. This codes for CASSLQGARTDTQYF.

This chain links TRBV11-3 with TRBJ2-3; D is undetermined. The CDR3 runs 14 residues. Germline V gives CDR1 SGHNT, CDR2 YENEEA. Trimming stripped 0 bases from V and 1 base from J, with 5 bases between. CDR3 protein: CASSLDRGTDTQYF. CDR3 nucleotides: TGTGCCAGCAGCTTAGATCGGGGCACAGATACGCAGTATTTT.

The J gene is TRBJ1-6, the V gene TRBV3-1 (or the pseudogene TRBV3-2), with unresolved D. Germline V CDR1 and CDR2: LGHDT, YNNKEL (reference sequence). CDR3 length: 16 residues. With 0 bases removed from V and 6 bases from J, the gap between germline ends came to 12 bases. CDR3 in DNA: TGTGCCAGCAGCCAAGACGGCGGCATCCTTAATTCACCCCTCCACTTT. Translated, it gives CASSQDGGILNSPLHF.

This chain uses TRBV7-8 with TRBJ2-1; 9 bases fit TRBD2. This CDR3 region has 17 residues. Per germline, CDR1 SGHVS and CDR2 FQNEAQ. V was clipped by 1 base and J by 9 bases; unmatched bases: 13. The CDR3 nucleotides are TGTGCCAGCAGCTTAGAGATCTGGAGCGGGAGGAACATTGAGCAGTTCTTC. It is translated as CASSLEIWSGRNIEQFF.

The chain is built from TRBV18 and TRBJ1-4; TRBD1 matches 7 bases. After removal of 6 bases from V and 5 bases from J, the junction contained 9 bases not matched to a gene. The CDR3 sequence is 15 residues long. Germline V gene data show CDR1 as KGHSH and CDR2 as LQKENI. The CDR3 loop reads CASSLLPGGNEKLFF. CDR3 nucleotide sequence: TGTGCCAGCTCCCTCCTTCCAGGGGGAAATGAAAAACTGTTTTTT.

The chain is built from TRBV3-1 (or the pseudogene TRBV3-2) and TRBJ1-2; D gene unclear. The CDR3 length is 15 residues. CDR1 is LGHDT, CDR2 YNNKEL, per germline (reference sequence). With 3 bases removed from V and 3 bases from J, the gap between germline ends came to 14 bases. The CDR3 protein is CASSHTRETDYGYTF. CDR3 in DNA: TGTGCCAGCAGCCATACTCGTGAGACGGACTATGGCTACACCTTC.

The chain uses TRBV7-9 and TRBJ1-1, with D possibly matching TRBD1 (6 bases). CDR3 length: 17 amino acids. Germline values: CDR1 SEHNR, CDR2 FQNEAQ (reference sequence). V lost 6 bases to trimming and J lost 1 base, with 21 bases between them. CDR3 sequence (DNA): TGTGCCAGCAGTCCTAAAGAAGTCCGGACAGAGAACACTGAAGCTTTCTTT. As protein: CASSPKEVRTENTEAFF. The full variable domain, with the rest looked up from reference TRBV7-9 and TRBJ1-1, is DTGVSQNPRHKITKRGQNVTFRCDPISEHNRLYWYRQTLGQGPEFLTYFQNEAQLEKSRLLSDRFSAERPKGSFSTLEIQRTEQGDSAMYLCASSPKEVRTENTEAFFGQGTRLTVV.

The chain joins TRBV3-1 (or the pseudogene TRBV3-2) to TRBJ1-3; D is perhaps TRBD1 (6 bases). Trimming shortened V by 0 bases and J by 3 bases, and 9 bases separated the two germline ends. The CDR3 extends over 15 amino acids. Germline V gives CDR1 LGHDT, CDR2 YNNKEL (reference sequence). The CDR3 nucleotides read TGTGCCAGCAGCCAAGAGACAGGACTTGGAAACACCATATATTTT. Its translation is CASSQETGLGNTIYF.

V and J are TRBV19 and TRBJ2-3, with a tentative D call TRBD2 (5 bases). The CDR3 is 17 residues long. Trimming removed 0 bases at V and 0 bases at J, with 13 bases between. Germline V lookup: CDR1 LNHDA, CDR2 SQIVND (reference sequence). The CDR3 sequence is CASSIDGRTTSTDTQYF. The DNA for the CDR3 is TGTGCCAGTAGTATAGATGGGAGAACCACTAGCACAGATACGCAGTATTTT.

J is TRBJ2-5 and V is TRBV15; D uncertain. V was cut by 3 bases and J by 1 base, with 9 bases left in between. The germline gives CDR1 LNHNV, CDR2 YYDKDF (reference sequence). This CDR3 is 14 amino acids long. CDR3 protein: CATSSFTAQETQYF. The DNA for the CDR3 is TGTGCCACCAGCAGCTTTACGGCCCAAGAGACCCAGTACTTC. Supplemented by reference TRBV15 and TRBJ2-5, the full variable domain reads DAMVIQNPRYQVTQFGKPVTLSCSQTLNHNVMYWYQQKSSQAPKLLFHYYDKDFNNEADTPDNFQSRRPNTSFCFLDIRSPGLGDTAMYLCATSSFTAQETQYFGPGTRLLVL.

This chain uses TRBV27 with TRBJ1-1; possibly TRBD1 for D (5 bases). Germline assignment: CDR1 MNHEY and CDR2 SMNVEV (reference sequence). The ends were cut back, 1 base at V and 3 bases at J, with 12 bases in the middle. CDR3 length equals 15 residues. CDR3 sequence (DNA): TGTGCCAGCAGTTTATGGGGGGAAGCGGACACTGAAGCTTTCTTT. Amino acid sequence: CASSLWGEADTEAFF.

In its sample, this clone was seen a few times. The V call is TRBV12-5, the J call TRBJ1-2; tentatively, D is TRBD1 (6 bases). The CDR3 has 15 amino acids. V was clipped by 1 base and J by 4 bases, with 13 bases between them. Germline assignment: CDR1 LGHNT and CDR2 FRNRAP. The CDR3 DNA reads as TGTGCTAGTGGTTTGGGCCCAGGGGAAGTCTATGGCTACACCTTC. Translating gives CASGLGPGEVYGYTF.

V gene TRBV5-1 combines with J gene TRBJ2-7, with TRBD1 matching 9 bases. The germline CDR1 and CDR2 sequences are SGHRS and YFSETQ. V dropped 1 base and J dropped 4; count of bases not matched to a gene: 6. This CDR3 has 15 residues. CDR3 protein: CASSLRGQGSYEQYF. CDR3 DNA: TGCGCCAGCAGCTTGAGGGGACAGGGCTCTTACGAGCAGTACTTC.

The chain employs TRBV3-1 (or the pseudogene TRBV3-2) and TRBJ1-4, with 7 bases matching TRBD1. Germline lookup yields CDR1 LGHDT and CDR2 YNNKEL (reference sequence). Trimming cost V 2 bases and J 9 bases; bases outside gene matches: 12. This CDR3 contains 16 residues. This CDR3 reads CASSQNWTGGYKKLFF. The CDR3 DNA sequence: TGTGCCAGCAGCCAAAACTGGACAGGTGGGTATAAAAAACTGTTTTTT.

This clone was seen only a few times. CDR3: CASRFDRDQPQHF. CDR3 sequence (DNA): TGTGCCAGCAGATTCGACCGGGATCAGCCCCAGCATTTT. This rearrangement joins TRBV7-2 to TRBJ1-5; D uncertain. V dropped 6 bases and J dropped 5 bases, with 11 bases sitting between them. CDR3 size: 13 residues. Per the germline V gene, CDR1 is SGHTA and CDR2 is FQGNSA.

V usage is TRBV5-4 and J usage is TRBJ2-1; D is unclear. V gave up 1 base and J gave up 6 bases, with 5 bases separating them. From germline, CDR1 is SGHNT and CDR2 YYREEE (reference sequence). The CDR3 totals 12 residues. The CDR3 reads CASSLYLNEQFF. The CDR3 nucleotides are TGTGCCAGCAGCTTGTATCTCAATGAGCAGTTCTTC.

The chain has TRBV27 and TRBJ2-7; 11 nucleotides line up with TRBD2. Germline V gene data show CDR1 as MNHEY and CDR2 as SMNVEV (reference sequence). V lost 4 bases, J lost 6 bases, and 8 bases stayed unmatched. The CDR3 runs to 15 residues. Here the CDR3 reads CASSSVAGGPPEQYF. DNA for the CDR3: TGTGCCAGCAGTTCCGTAGCGGGAGGGCCCCCCGAGCAGTACTTC.

This chain uses TRBV18 with TRBJ2-3, with 9 bases fitting TRBD2. The CDR3 is 18 amino acids. The germline gives CDR1 KGHSH, CDR2 LQKENI. V shed 4 bases, J shed 0 bases, and the junction held 11 bases outside the gene matches. Written as DNA, the CDR3 is TGTGCCAGCTCACTGCCGGGACTAGCACACCCTAGCACAGATACGCAGTATTTT. Its translation is CASSLPGLAHPSTDTQYF. Full variable domain (missing parts from reference TRBV18 and TRBJ2-3): NAGVMQNPRHLVRRRGQEARLRCSPMKGHSHVYWYRQLPEEGLKFMVYLQKENIIDESGMPKERFSAEFPKEGPSILRIQQVVRGDSAAYFCASSLPGLAHPSTDTQYFGPGTRLTVL.

The V call is TRBV3-1 (or the pseudogene TRBV3-2), the J call TRBJ1-6, with unresolved D. The CDR3 is made up of 13 amino acids. Germline loops: CDR1 LGHDT, CDR2 YNNKEL (reference sequence). V dropped 1 base and J dropped 7 bases, with 5 bases sitting between them. The CDR3 DNA reads TGTGCCAGCAGCCAAGCGGGGAATTCACCCCTCCACTTT. This sequence encodes CASSQAGNSPLHF.

The chain is built from TRBV5-6 and TRBJ2-7; the D gene is possibly TRBD1 (9 bases). V was clipped by 4 bases and J by 3 bases, with 17 bases between them. The length of the CDR3 is 15 residues. Germline V lookup: CDR1 SGHDT, CDR2 YYEEEE. The CDR3 region is CASSRGGQGFYEQYF. The CDR3 region has the DNA TGTGCCAGCAGCCGGGGGGGACAGGGATTCTACGAGCAGTACTTC. Full variable domain (rest looked up from reference TRBV5-6 and TRBJ2-7): DAGVTQSPTHLIKTRGQQVTLRCSPKSGHDTVSWYQQALGQGPQFIFQYYEEEERQRGNFPDRFSGHQFPNYSSELNVNALLLGDSALYLCASSRGGQGFYEQYFGPGTRLTVT.

The chain employs TRBV7-3 and TRBJ1-3; 7 nucleotides line up with TRBD1. The CDR3 totals 13 residues. V was pared by 4 bases and J by 3 bases, with 0 bases of the junction left unmatched. Germline V lookup: CDR1 SGHTA, CDR2 FQGTGA. The CDR3 nucleotides are TGTGCCAGCAGCTCAGGGGGTGGAAACACCATATATTTT. This codes for CASSSGGGNTIYF.

This chain uses TRBV27 with TRBJ2-1; 15 bases fit TRBD2. With V trimmed by 3 bases and J by 5 bases, 17 bases remained unmatched. Germline lookup yields CDR1 MNHEY and CDR2 SMNVEV (reference sequence). The CDR3 covers 21 residues. The DNA of the CDR3 is TGTGCCAGCAGTTTGGGCCACGGACTAGCGGGAGGGGTATTAGGGGACAATGAGCAGTTCTTC. Amino acids: CASSLGHGLAGGVLGDNEQFF.

The chain uses TRBV5-1 and TRBJ1-3; 7 bases fit TRBD1. The V and J ends lost 5 bases and 0 bases, in that order; junction bases with no gene match: 2. The CDR3 has 14 amino acids. Germline values: CDR1 SGHRS, CDR2 YFSETQ. The CDR3 sequence is CASRWDSSGNTIYF. The CDR3, as DNA: TGCGCCAGCAGATGGGACAGCTCTGGAAACACCATATATTTT.